These 18 T cell receptor beta chains came from one sample sequenced in a study of CD8+ T cells in alopecia areata. CD4+ cells obtained from five patients were subjected to sorting into CD25+CD127- cells. RNA was isolated and reverse transcribed to cDNA, the sequencing template. Sequencing used immunoSEQ multiplex PCR; TCRdb keeps in-frame clones, though not all of them. The sample has tens of thousands of clones; roughly 60% are singletons. Sequencing was performed on CD4+ Tregs sorted from blood. The receptor source for this set is a human donor with alopecia areata.

The chain has TRBV28 and TRBJ2-3; D is uncertain. The CDR3 totals 11 residues. The V gene lost 6 bases and the J gene lost 2 bases, with 3 bases spanning the gap. CDR1 and CDR2 from the germline V gene are MDHEN and SYDVKM. Here the CDR3 reads CASRYTDTQYF. Here the CDR3 DNA reads TGTGCCAGCAGATACACAGATACGCAGTATTTT.

The chain is built from TRBV7-8 and TRBJ1-5; D is ambiguous. Per the germline V gene, CDR1 is SGHVS and CDR2 is FQNEAQ. V lost 5 bases to trimming and J lost 4 bases, with 9 bases between them. The CDR3 sequence is 13 residues long. CDR3 nucleotide sequence: TGTGCCAGCAGCCCTAGGGCAAATCAGCCCCAGCATTTT. The encoded protein is CASSPRANQPQHF.

The chain employs TRBV5-4 and TRBJ2-5; 8 bases align to TRBD1. J lost 4 bases, V lost 2 bases, and 10 bases had no gene match. Germline V CDR1 and CDR2: SGHNT, YYREEE (reference sequence). The CDR3 extends over 16 amino acids. The CDR3 nucleotides read TGTGCCAGCAGCTTAGTGCTGACCAGGGGGCCAGAGACCCAGTACTTC. It yields the protein CASSLVLTRGPETQYF.

By sample share, this clone is medium-sized. The genes are TRBV5-4 and TRBJ2-5; D not resolved. This CDR3 comprises 12 residues. Trimming pared 5 bases from V and 5 bases from J, leaving 10 bases between. The germline V gene encodes CDR1 SGHNT and CDR2 YYREEE (reference sequence). Here the CDR3 reads CASSLALETQYF. In DNA, the CDR3 is TGTGCCAGCAGTCTCGCCCTCGAGACCCAGTACTTC. Using reference TRBV5-4 and TRBJ2-5 for the parts outside the CDR3, the full variable domain is ETGVTQSPTHLIKTRGQQVTLRCSSQSGHNTVSWYQQALGQGPQFIFQYYREEENGRGNFPPRFSGLQFPNYSSELNVNALELDDSALYLCASSLALETQYFGPGTRLLVL.

The J gene is TRBJ2-1, the V gene TRBV11-3; D is undetermined. Germline V lookup: CDR1 SGHNT, CDR2 YENEEA. Trimming took off 4 bases at V and 2 bases at J, with 9 bases between the two ends. The CDR3 consists of 14 residues. The CDR3: CASSSDGAYNEQFF. CDR3 sequence (DNA): TGTGCCAGCAGCTCGGACGGAGCCTACAATGAGCAGTTCTTC.

The J gene is TRBJ2-1, the V gene TRBV19; 7 bases are a match to TRBD2. The germline CDR1 and CDR2 sequences are LNHDA and SQIVND (reference sequence). Trimming took 7 bases from V and 11 from J; bases not matched to a gene: 17. This CDR3 region has 15 residues. The CDR3 DNA reads TGTGCCAGTACTTCTAGCGGACCTACAATGAGCAAGCAGTTCTTC. As protein: CASTSSGPTMSKQFF.

The chain recombines TRBV28 with TRBJ2-7; 8 bases align to TRBD1. Germline values: CDR1 MDHEN, CDR2 SYDVKM. Trimming took 3 bases from V and 7 from J; bases not matched to a gene: 5. The CDR3 spans 13 residues. Here the CDR3 DNA reads TGTGCCAGCAGTTTCGACAGGGGCTGGGAGCAGTACTTC. Translating gives CASSFDRGWEQYF.

This clone appeared a few times. The chain uses TRBV28 and TRBJ2-7, with 7 bases lining up with TRBD2. V dropped 3 bases and J dropped 5; count of bases not matched to a gene: 1. Germline CDR1 is MDHEN and CDR2 is SYDVKM. The CDR3 has 12 amino acids. CDR3 sequence reads: CASSFAGDEQYF. The CDR3 DNA sequence: TGTGCCAGCAGTTTTGCGGGAGACGAGCAGTACTTC.

In its sample, this clone was seen a few times. The rearrangement joins TRBV4-2 to TRBJ2-1; TRBD2 agrees at 10 bases. Germline V gene lookup returns CDR1 LGHNA and CDR2 YNFKEQ. The V segment lost 0 bases and the J segment 9 bases; nucleotides outside the gene matches: 11. This CDR3 spans 17 amino acids. The CDR3 protein is CASSQDQSGGAGGEQFF. The DNA for the CDR3 is TGTGCCAGCAGCCAAGATCAGAGCGGGGGGGCGGGAGGTGAGCAGTTCTTC.

This clone was seen a handful of times. This chain connects TRBV7-2 to TRBJ1-2, with 7 bases lining up with TRBD1. This CDR3 is built from 16 residues. The germline CDR1 and CDR2 sequences are SGHTA and FQGNSA. The J segment lost 7 bases and the V segment lost 8 bases, leaving 19 bases of the junction unmatched. The CDR3 reads CASVSGGAPRLFGYTF. Written as DNA, the CDR3 is TGTGCCAGCGTCTCAGGGGGGGCCCCTAGGCTTTTTGGCTACACCTTC.

The V gene is TRBV30, the J gene TRBJ2-4; 7 nucleotides agree with TRBD1. J gave up 6 bases and V 0 bases, and 2 bases lay outside the gene matches. The V gene's germline CDR1 is GTSNPN and CDR2 SVGIG (reference sequence). CDR3 length equals 13 residues. CDR3 residues: CAWSVQGINIQYF. The CDR3 nucleotides are TGTGCCTGGAGTGTACAGGGGATAAACATTCAGTACTTC.

This chain uses TRBV7-3 with TRBJ2-1; either TRBD1 or TRBD2 may supply D (5 bases each). Germline CDR1 and CDR2: SGHTA and FQGTGA. V lost 5 bases, J lost 11 bases, and 19 bases lay in between. The CDR3 runs 14 residues. The CDR3 DNA follows: TGTGCCAGCAGCCAAGCCGGGACGGCCATAAAGCAGTTCTTC. Its protein is CASSQAGTAIKQFF. Full variable domain (remainder filled in from reference TRBV7-3 and TRBJ2-1): GAGVSQTPSNKVTEKGKYVELRCDPISGHTALYWYRQSLGQGPEFLIYFQGTGAADDSGLPNDRFFAVRPEGSVSTLKIQRTERGDSAVYLCASSQAGTAIKQFFGPGTRLTVL.

The V call is TRBV25-1, the J call TRBJ2-5; 14 nucleotides match TRBD2. The V and J ends lost 7 bases and 5 bases, in that order; junction bases with no gene match: 3. CDR1 MGHDK and CDR2 SYGVNS come from the germline V gene. This CDR3 is built from 14 residues. CDR3 nucleotides: TGTGCCAGCACGGGACTAGCGGGAGTGGAGACCCAGTACTTC. Amino acids: CASTGLAGVETQYF.

V usage is TRBV4-3 and J usage is TRBJ2-1, with 13 positions matching TRBD2. Germline lookup yields CDR1 LGHNA and CDR2 YSLEER. The CDR3 has 19 residues. V lost 2 bases and J lost 2; bases outside the gene matches: 9. The CDR3 spells CASSQHSIGLAGAYNEQFF. The CDR3 DNA is TGCGCCAGCAGCCAACATTCCATAGGACTAGCGGGAGCCTACAATGAGCAGTTCTTC.

The chain uses TRBV7-2 and TRBJ2-2, with a possible D match to TRBD1 (5 bases). The germline CDR1 and CDR2 sequences are SGHTA and FQGNSA. This CDR3 comprises 15 residues. V gave up 1 base and J gave up 4 bases, with 10 bases separating them. This CDR3 reads CASSLGGYATGELFF. The DNA of the CDR3 is TGTGCCAGCAGCTTAGGGGGCTATGCCACCGGGGAGCTGTTTTTT.

This chain joins TRBV18 and TRBJ1-2; D remains ambiguous. V was clipped by 1 base and J by 2 bases, with 8 bases between them. Looked up from germline, CDR1 is KGHSH and CDR2 is LQKENI. The CDR3 loop spans 14 amino acids. The CDR3 nucleotides read TGTGCCAGCTCACCACGGAACAGCAACTATGGCTACACCTTC. Protein: CASSPRNSNYGYTF.

Note on this clone: The junction departs from the called germline gene at one end, perhaps through a read error. This chain uses TRBV7-8 with TRBJ2-2, with D possibly being TRBD2 (6 bases). CDR1 and CDR2 (germline): SGHVS, FQNEAQ. CDR3 length equals 15 residues. CDR3: CASSFLWENSGGLFF. As DNA, the CDR3 is TGTGCCAGCAGCTTCTTATGGGAGAATTCCGGGGGGCTGTTTTTT.

CDR3 amino acids: CASSYRRAVAYGYTF. The CDR3 DNA reads as TGTGCCAGCAGTTACCGTCGCGCCGTTGCCTATGGCTACACCTTC. V usage is TRBV6-5 and J usage is TRBJ1-2; D gene uncertain. This CDR3 contains 15 residues. Germline CDR1 is MNHEY and CDR2 is SVGAGI. Deletions cut 2 bases from V and 4 bases from J, with 14 bases between.